This T cell receptor beta chain stems from a study of T cell repertoires in cytomegalovirus infection. Study information: Public signatures in TCR beta pointed to CMV infection and matching HLA type.

TCRdb fed the reads into MiXCR, producing one record per CDR3 protein. This table has over 450,000 distinct CDR3 sequences, 11% appearing once. Turning to this clonotype: Antigen specificity is unknown.

Study-wide results and limits: Cumulative public TCR beta family frequency identified carriers of CMV plus the relevant HLA. The ex vivo response was dominated by HLA-C-restricted CMV-specific TCR beta clonotypes.

Deletions cut 0 bases from V and 6 bases from J, with 14 bases between. The CDR3 loop spans 16 amino acids. This chain uses TRBV23-1 with TRBJ2-2; D perhaps matches TRBD1 (6 bases). TRBV23-1 is assigned to the ORF class and has an uncertain function. This TCR was recovered from a human donor in good health (CMV status not recorded). Some clones in this sample may be carry-over from other donors' samples. The sequenced material came from PBMCs. CDR3 DNA sequence: TGCGCCAGCAGTCAATCGGGACATCAAGACGCCGGGGAGCTGTTTTTT. This encodes CASSQSGHQDAGELFF.